The 31 T cell receptor beta chains in this list originate from one sample, sequenced in a study of Ad26.COV2.S vaccination and SARS-CoV-2 variants. Profiled with immunoSEQ multiplex PCR; TCRdb holds only in-frame clones, not every one. The sample comprises around 400,000 clones, around 89% of which are singletons, and 1.5% to 2% rests with the top ten. Described treatment: around 19 received Ad26.COV2.S at low or high dose, single or two shots; several received placebo; per-sample allocation not given. After the first vaccine or placebo injection, samples were drawn on day 63. Sequencing was performed on peripheral blood, taken in a trial of Ad26.COV2.S vaccine versus placebo. The receptors originated from a person between 18 and 65 years old who received the Ad26.COV2.S COVID-19 vaccine or a placebo.

The chain recombines TRBV5-1 with TRBJ1-2; the D gene is possibly TRBD1 (6 bases). The CDR3 is made up of 13 amino acids. Trimming shortened V by 4 bases and J by 4 bases, and 11 bases separated the two germline ends. Germline-derived CDR1 and CDR2 are SGHRS and YFSETQ. In DNA, the CDR3 is TGCGCCAGCAGCCTCGGACAGAGCTATGGCTACACCTTC. It encodes CASSLGQSYGYTF.

The CDR3 spells CSVGGQRSYEQYF. The DNA for the CDR3 is TGCAGCGTGGGTGGACAGCGCTCCTACGAGCAGTACTTC. This chain links TRBV29-1 with TRBJ2-7; D perhaps matches TRBD1 (6 bases). V was cut by 6 bases and J by 0 bases, with 12 bases left in between. The CDR3 sequence is 13 residues long. Looked up from germline, CDR1 is SQVTM and CDR2 is ANQGSEA.

The chain recombines TRBV5-4 with TRBJ1-1; D ambiguous. Trimming stripped 0 bases from V and 8 bases from J, with 5 bases between. This CDR3 comprises 11 residues. Per the germline V gene, CDR1 is SGHNT and CDR2 is YYREEE (reference sequence). The chain's CDR3 is CASSLGTEAFF. CDR3 sequence (DNA): TGTGCCAGCAGCTTGGGAACCGAAGCTTTCTTT. Full variable domain (rest looked up from reference TRBV5-4 and TRBJ1-1): ETGVTQSPTHLIKTRGQQVTLRCSSQSGHNTVSWYQQALGQGPQFIFQYYREEENGRGNFPPRFSGLQFPNYSSELNVNALELDDSALYLCASSLGTEAFFGQGTRLTVV.

V and J are TRBV7-8 and TRBJ2-7, with 13 bases matching TRBD2. The CDR3 totals 18 residues. Germline lookup yields CDR1 SGHVS and CDR2 FQNEAQ. The J segment lost 3 bases and the V segment lost 5 bases, leaving 13 bases of the junction unmatched. CDR3 sequence (DNA): TGTGCCAGCAGCCCCGACGGACTAGCGGGAGTTTCAATCTACGAGCAGTACTTC. It encodes CASSPDGLAGVSIYEQYF. Filled out from reference TRBV7-8 and TRBJ2-7, the complete variable domain reads GAGVSQSPRYKVAKRGQDVALRCDPISGHVSLFWYQQALGQGPEFLTYFQNEAQLDKSGLPSDRFFAERPEGSVSTLKIQRTQQEDSAVYLCASSPDGLAGVSIYEQYFGPGTRLTVT.

The V and J genes are TRBV7-9 and TRBJ2-1; D may match TRBD1 or TRBD2 (6 bases each). From germline, CDR1 is SEHNR and CDR2 FQNEAQ (reference sequence). Trimming shortened V by 4 bases and J by 9 bases, and 28 bases separated the two germline ends. The CDR3 covers 18 residues. The CDR3 DNA reads as TGTGCCAGCAGCTCTCGCACCTCAGCCGGGGGCGAGGTCGTTGAGCAGTTCTTC. It yields the protein CASSSRTSAGGEVVEQFF.

This rearrangement joins TRBV3-1 (or the pseudogene TRBV3-2) to TRBJ1-6; 8 bases are a match to TRBD1. This CDR3 has 15 residues. The V segment lost 4 bases and the J segment 11 bases; nucleotides outside the gene matches: 10. Germline values: CDR1 LGHDT, CDR2 YNNKEL (reference sequence). The DNA for the CDR3 is TGTGCCAGCAGCCCCGTTCAGGGGGCTGTGACACCCCTCCACTTT. This gives the protein CASSPVQGAVTPLHF.

The chain has TRBV5-1 and TRBJ1-6, with 7 bases that match TRBD1. Per germline, CDR1 SGHRS and CDR2 YFSETQ. V dropped 2 bases and J dropped 6; count of bases not matched to a gene: 11. The CDR3 has 17 residues. CDR3 in DNA: TGCGCCAGCAGCTTTTTGGGGACAGCTCTGGGTAATTCACCCCTCCACTTT. Its protein product is CASSFLGTALGNSPLHF.

V is TRBV5-1 and J is TRBJ2-5, with 14 bases lining up with TRBD2. Germline CDR1 and CDR2: SGHRS and YFSETQ. V was pared by 2 bases and J by 5 bases, with 2 bases of the junction left unmatched. The CDR3 loop spans 15 amino acids. The CDR3 region has the DNA TGCGCCAGCAGCTTCTGGACTAGCGGGAGGGAGACCCAGTACTTC. The encoded protein is CASSFWTSGRETQYF.

V and J are TRBV2 and TRBJ1-1; no clear D gene. The germline V gene has CDR1 SNHLY and CDR2 FYNNEI. Trimming pared 5 bases from V and 0 bases from J, leaving 19 bases between. The CDR3 loop spans 17 amino acids. The CDR3 region has the DNA TGTGCCAGCAGTTACGGACGGAAGGCCGCGATGAACACTGAAGCTTTCTTT. It encodes CASSYGRKAAMNTEAFF.

The rearrangement links TRBV2 to TRBJ2-7; 7 positions agree with TRBD1. CDR1 is SNHLY, CDR2 FYNNEI, per germline. This CDR3 region has 14 residues. Germline trimming cut 6 bases from V and 2 bases from J; bases unmatched to any gene: 7. CDR3 in amino acids: CASSPQGVTYEQYF. CDR3 bases: TGTGCCAGCAGCCCTCAGGGGGTAACCTACGAGCAGTACTTC.

This clone has a single count. The genes are TRBV14 and TRBJ2-7; D is unresolved. This CDR3 has 13 residues. The V end lost 0 bases, the J end lost 2 bases, and 5 bases lay between the germline ends. The germline V gene encodes CDR1 SGHDN and CDR2 FVKESK. CDR3 sequence: CASSQELAYEQYF. The CDR3 DNA follows: TGTGCCAGCAGCCAAGAACTGGCCTACGAGCAGTACTTC. Together with reference TRBV14 and TRBJ2-7, the CDR3 gives the full variable domain: EAGVTQFPSHSVIEKGQTVTLRCDPISGHDNLYWYRRVMGKEIKFLLHFVKESKQDESGMPNNRFLAERTGGTYSTLKVQPAELEDSGVYFCASSQELAYEQYFGPGTRLTVT.

This rearrangement joins TRBV10-1 to TRBJ1-2, with D perhaps TRBD1 (6 bases). Germline lookup yields CDR1 WNHNN and CDR2 SYGVQD (reference sequence). The CDR3 runs 15 residues. V was clipped by 0 bases and J by 3 bases, with 11 bases between them. This CDR3 is CASSESGGRDYGYTF. CDR3 bases: TGCGCCAGCAGTGAGTCCGGGGGGCGCGACTATGGCTACACCTTC.

CDR3 residues: CASTEHSGANVLTF. Here the CDR3 DNA reads TGTGCCAGCACCGAGCACTCTGGGGCCAACGTCCTGACTTTC. This rearrangement joins TRBV3-1 (or the pseudogene TRBV3-2) to TRBJ2-6; no definite D call. The CDR3 loop spans 14 amino acids. Trimming removed 7 bases from V and 0 bases from J, with 7 bases in between. Germline assignment: CDR1 LGHDT and CDR2 YNNKEL (reference sequence).

V is TRBV28 and J is TRBJ2-7; TRBD1 agrees at 9 bases. Germline CDR1 MDHEN, CDR2 SYDVKM. The V gene end was trimmed by 5 bases and the J gene end by 3 bases; junction bases not matched to a gene: 8. The CDR3 has 15 residues. CDR3 in amino acids: CASSGGQGNNYEQYF. In DNA, the CDR3 is TGTGCCAGCAGTGGGGGACAGGGTAATAACTACGAGCAGTACTTC.

This chain links TRBV4-3 with TRBJ1-2; D not certain. Trimming left V 6 bases short and J 11 bases short, with 19 bases between. CDR3 length: 13 residues. CDR1 is LGHNA and CDR2 is YSLEER in the germline V gene. DNA for the CDR3: TGCGCCAGCAGTCCAACTAGAATATCTGGGTACACCTTC. Encoded protein: CASSPTRISGYTF.

The chain joins TRBV2 to TRBJ1-1; 8 nucleotides align to TRBD1. Losses at the gene ends were 6 bases for V and 0 bases for J; bases not matched to a gene: 6. The CDR3 runs 15 residues. The germline CDR1 and CDR2 sequences are SNHLY and FYNNEI. The CDR3 nucleotides are TGTGCCAGCAGCGGACAGGGCCAAATGAACACTGAAGCTTTCTTT. Translated, it gives CASSGQGQMNTEAFF.

The chain carries TRBV4-3 and TRBJ2-2, with a tentative D call TRBD2 (6 bases). The germline gives CDR1 LGHNA, CDR2 YSLEER. Trimming removed 1 base at V and 5 bases at J, with 8 bases between. The CDR3 is 14 residues long. The CDR3 DNA is TGCGCCAGCAGCCAAGTGGGGGGTACCGGGGAGCTGTTTTTT. Its translation is CASSQVGGTGELFF.

Of note for this clone: The same CDR3 can be traced to other DNA sequences in this sample. This chain links TRBV28 with TRBJ1-5; D not resolved. Germline assignment: CDR1 MDHEN and CDR2 SYDVKM. Trimming shortened V by 3 bases and J by 4 bases, and 13 bases separated the two germline ends. There are 15 residues in the CDR3. DNA for the CDR3: TGTGCCAGCAGTTTGGGTGGAGCGCGGAATCAGCCCCAGCATTTT. It yields the protein CASSLGGARNQPQHF.

The rearrangement uses TRBV14 and TRBJ2-3, with TRBD1 as a possible D gene (6 bases). In germline, CDR1 is SGHDN, CDR2 FVKESK. This CDR3 comprises 14 residues. Trimming took off 9 bases at V and 4 bases at J, with 17 bases between the two ends. CDR3 amino acids: CASKGHYLSDTQYF. The CDR3 nucleotides are TGTGCCAGTAAGGGACATTATTTATCAGATACGCAGTATTTT.

This clone was counted a single time. The chain joins TRBV30 to TRBJ2-3; D possibly matches TRBD1 or TRBD2 (6 bases each). The germline CDR1 and CDR2 sequences are GTSNPN and SVGIG (reference sequence). CDR3 length: 13 residues. V was shortened by 5 bases and J by 4 bases, with 13 bases between the two germline ends. DNA for the CDR3: TGTGCCTGGTCCCCCGGGGGCGCAGATACGCAGTATTTT. Its translation: CAWSPGGADTQYF.

The chain couples TRBV14 to TRBJ2-7; 11 nucleotides match TRBD2. CDR1 and CDR2 (germline): SGHDN, FVKESK. The V segment lost 4 bases and the J segment 1 base; nucleotides outside the gene matches: 6. The CDR3 sequence is 16 residues long. The CDR3 DNA is TGTGCCAGCAGCCTCGGACTAGCGGGCTTTTCCTACGAGCAGTACTTC. This sequence encodes CASSLGLAGFSYEQYF.

The rearrangement uses TRBV7-9 and TRBJ2-1, with 12 bases lining up with TRBD2. Germline-derived CDR1 and CDR2 are SEHNR and FQNEAQ (reference sequence). V lost 4 bases, J lost 6 bases, and 4 bases stayed unmatched. The CDR3 loop spans 15 amino acids. The CDR3, as DNA: TGTGCCAGCAGCTCACTAGCGGGAGGTCTCAATGAGCAGTTCTTC. Translating it yields CASSSLAGGLNEQFF.

The chain uses TRBV5-4 and TRBJ2-7; TRBD1 agrees at 8 bases. Trimming cost V 4 bases and J 1 base; bases outside gene matches: 7. Germline assignment: CDR1 SGHNT and CDR2 YYREEE (reference sequence). The CDR3 runs 15 residues. CDR3 loop: CASSTGTGISYEQYF. The CDR3, as DNA: TGTGCCAGCAGCACCGGGACAGGTATATCCTACGAGCAGTACTTC. The whole variable domain, remainder taken from reference TRBV5-4 and TRBJ2-7, is ETGVTQSPTHLIKTRGQQVTLRCSSQSGHNTVSWYQQALGQGPQFIFQYYREEENGRGNFPPRFSGLQFPNYSSELNVNALELDDSALYLCASSTGTGISYEQYFGPGTRLTVT.

V is TRBV28 and J is TRBJ2-4, with 7 bases aligning to TRBD2. Germline V gives CDR1 MDHEN, CDR2 SYDVKM. Losses at the gene ends were 1 base for V and 9 bases for J; bases not matched to a gene: 6. This CDR3 spans 14 amino acids. CDR3 sequence (DNA): TGTGCCAGCAGTTTATTAGCCGGGAGGAGCATTCAGTACTTC. This gives the protein CASSLLAGRSIQYF. The full variable domain, its missing parts supplied by reference TRBV28 and TRBJ2-4, is DVKVTQSSRYLVKRTGEKVFLECVQDMDHENMFWYRQDPGLGLRLIYFSYDVKMKEKGDIPEGYSVSREKKERFSLILESASTNQTSMYLCASSLLAGRSIQYFGAGTRLSVL.

This rearrangement joins TRBV21-1 to TRBJ1-2. TRBV21-1 is noted as a pseudogene. The CDR3 loop spans 18 amino acids. The CDR3 sequence: CASNLNEGGGGSNYGYTF. The CDR3 DNA follows: TGTGCCAGCAACCTAAATGAGGGGGGAGGGGGCTCCAACTATGGCTACACCTTC.

The chain recombines TRBV15 with TRBJ2-7; tentative D call: TRBD2 (5 bases). This CDR3 spans 13 amino acids. Germline loops: CDR1 LNHNV, CDR2 YYDKDF (reference sequence). V gave up 0 bases and J gave up 4 bases, with 7 bases separating them. CDR3 protein: CATSRDRGYEQYF. CDR3 coding DNA: TGTGCCACCAGCAGAGATCGAGGGTACGAGCAGTACTTC.

The J gene is TRBJ2-1, the V gene TRBV5-4; a possible D gene is TRBD1 (5 bases). Germline CDR1 is SGHNT and CDR2 is YYREEE (reference sequence). The CDR3 is 14 residues long. V was clipped by 4 bases and J by 0 bases, with 8 bases between them. CDR3 amino acids: CASSARGSYNEQFF. The CDR3 DNA sequence: TGTGCCAGCAGCGCAAGGGGCTCCTACAATGAGCAGTTCTTC.

This rearrangement joins TRBV19 to TRBJ2-2, with D perhaps matching TRBD1 (6 bases). The CDR3 has 14 amino acids. V lost 9 bases, J lost 5 bases, and 16 bases lay in between. Germline V gene data show CDR1 as LNHDA and CDR2 as SQIVND (reference sequence). DNA for the CDR3: TGTGCCAGCCTACTTAGAGGGGGAACCGGGGAGCTGTTTTTT. Translating it yields CASLLRGGTGELFF.

The gene calls are TRBV7-3 and TRBJ2-7, with D unclear. Germline values: CDR1 SGHTA, CDR2 FQGTGA. The ends were cut back, 1 base at V and 5 bases at J, with 9 bases in the middle. The CDR3 has 13 residues. The CDR3 bases are TGTGCCAGCAGCTTAAAAGTTTCCCACGAGCAGTACTTC. Translating it yields CASSLKVSHEQYF.

V usage is TRBV21-1 and J usage is TRBJ1-4. TRBV21-1 is tagged as a pseudogene. The CDR3 is 15 residues long. The CDR3 sequence: CASSKGREEGEKLFF. The CDR3 DNA reads as TGTGCCAGCAGCAAAGGGAGGGAGGAAGGTGAAAAACTGTTTTTT.

The chain recombines TRBV28 with TRBJ2-5; a weak D match, TRBD2 (5 bases). The CDR3 has 14 amino acids. Germline V lookup: CDR1 MDHEN, CDR2 SYDVKM. The germline V and J ends were trimmed by 6 bases and 1 base, with 12 bases remaining between them. The CDR3 loop is CASSVPGIQETQYF. The DNA for the CDR3 is TGTGCCAGCAGCGTACCGGGAATCCAAGAGACCCAGTACTTC. The full variable domain, rest sourced from reference TRBV28 and TRBJ2-5, is DVKVTQSSRYLVKRTGEKVFLECVQDMDHENMFWYRQDPGLGLRLIYFSYDVKMKEKGDIPEGYSVSREKKERFSLILESASTNQTSMYLCASSVPGIQETQYFGPGTRLLVL.